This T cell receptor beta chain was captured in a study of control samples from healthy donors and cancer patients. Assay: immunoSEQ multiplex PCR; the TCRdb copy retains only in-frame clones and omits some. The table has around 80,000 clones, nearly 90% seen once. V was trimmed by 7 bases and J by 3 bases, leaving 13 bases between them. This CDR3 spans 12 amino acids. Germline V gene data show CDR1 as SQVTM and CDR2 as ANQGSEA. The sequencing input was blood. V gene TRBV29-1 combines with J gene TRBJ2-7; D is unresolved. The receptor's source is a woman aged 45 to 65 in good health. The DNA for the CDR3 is TGCAGCGCAGGTCAGACGGTCTACGAGCAGTACTTC. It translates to CSAGQTVYEQYF.